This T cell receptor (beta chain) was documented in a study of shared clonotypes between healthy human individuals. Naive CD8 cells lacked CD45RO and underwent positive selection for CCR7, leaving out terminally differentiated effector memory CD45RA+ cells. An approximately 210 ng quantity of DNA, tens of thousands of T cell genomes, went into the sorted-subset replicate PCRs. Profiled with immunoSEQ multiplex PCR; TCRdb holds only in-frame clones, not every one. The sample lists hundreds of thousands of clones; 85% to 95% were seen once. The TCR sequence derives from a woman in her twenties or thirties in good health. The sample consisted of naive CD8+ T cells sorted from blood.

CDR3 sequence reads: CASSQREGNYGYTF. The CDR3 nucleotides are TGTGCCAGCAGCCAGAGGGAGGGGAACTATGGCTACACCTTC. The chain has TRBV9 and TRBJ1-2; possible D gene TRBD1, 5 bases. Germline loops: CDR1 SGDLS, CDR2 YYNGEE. The CDR3 length is 14 residues. Trimming took 4 bases from V and 2 from J, leaving 12 bases between them.